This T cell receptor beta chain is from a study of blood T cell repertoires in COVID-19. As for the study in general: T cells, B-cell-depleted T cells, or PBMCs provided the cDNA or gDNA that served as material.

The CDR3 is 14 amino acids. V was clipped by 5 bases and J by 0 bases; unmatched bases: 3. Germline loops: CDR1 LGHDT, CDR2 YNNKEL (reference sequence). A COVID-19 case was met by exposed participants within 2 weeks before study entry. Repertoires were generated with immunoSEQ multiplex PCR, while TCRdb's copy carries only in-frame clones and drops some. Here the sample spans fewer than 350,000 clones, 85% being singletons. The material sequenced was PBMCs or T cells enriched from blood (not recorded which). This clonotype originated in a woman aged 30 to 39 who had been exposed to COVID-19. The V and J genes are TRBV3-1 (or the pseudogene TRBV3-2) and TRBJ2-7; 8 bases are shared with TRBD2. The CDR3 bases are TGTGCCAGCAGCAACGGGGGGGGCTCCTACGAGCAGTACTTC. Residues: CASSNGGGSYEQYF.